This T cell receptor (beta chain) was observed in a study of sequential checkpoint blockade in melanoma. Looking at the study overall: First-line arms were nivolumab then ipilimumab, or the reverse, randomized 1:1.

Measured with immunoSEQ multiplex PCR; TCRdb has only the in-frame clones, and not every one. Seen here are roughly 17,000 clones, roughly 71% observed once, and the top ten hold about 20%. The treatment was: randomized to nivolumab then ipilimumab (arm A) or the reverse (arm B). Germline V gene lookup returns CDR1 MNHNY and CDR2 SVGAGI (reference sequence). Unmatched junction bases numbered 10, after V lost 5 bases and J lost 2 bases. There are 16 residues in the CDR3. This rearrangement joins TRBV6-6 to TRBJ2-7; 9 positions match TRBD1. The clonotype was recovered from a human donor with melanoma. The sample here was CD8+ T cells sorted from blood (inferred from file names), taken from a patient given nivolumab and ipilimumab in sequence. Written as DNA, the CDR3 is TGTGCCAGCAGTCTGACAGGGGGAGGTGCAGCCTACGAGCAGTACTTC. It codes for CASSLTGGGAAYEQYF.